This T cell receptor (beta chain) was found in a study of shared clonotypes between healthy human individuals. CD45RO-negative, CCR7-selected cells formed the naive CD8 fraction, which excluded terminally differentiated effector memory CD45RA+ cells. Healthy and HIV-negative, the adult donors had no recent acute infections or vaccinations. Whole-study results and caveats: Estimated richness was generally greater in naive than memory subsets. With four donors compared, 5% to 5.5% of naive CD4 clonotypes were shared.

Using immunoSEQ multiplex PCR, the repertoire was profiled, and TCRdb retains in-frame clones only, with some absent. The data hold roughly 850,000 clones, with about 97% observed a single time. CDR1 SGHNT and CDR2 YYREEE come from the germline V gene (reference sequence). Trimming took off 0 bases at V and 1 base at J, with 7 bases between the two ends. The CDR3 is made up of 14 amino acids. With respect to this clone: Its specificity is unknown.

The chain carries TRBV5-4 and TRBJ2-5, with D uncertain. Sequencing used naive CD8+ T cells sorted from blood. The TCR originated in a man aged 25-45 years in good health. CDR3 in amino acids: CASSLGGIQETQYF. DNA of the CDR3: TGTGCCAGCAGCTTGGGTGGGATCCAAGAGACCCAGTACTTC.